What follows are 16 T cell receptor beta chains derived from one specimen sequenced in a study of OX40 agonist ivuxolimab in advanced cancers. Measured with immunoSEQ multiplex PCR; TCRdb has only the in-frame clones, and not every one. The sample carries fewer than 55,000 clones, approximately 79% recorded once. Sequencing used CD4+ or CD8+ T cells sorted from blood, obtained in a trial of the OX40 agonist ivuxolimab. These receptors originate from an adult with an advanced solid tumor such as melanoma, head and neck, liver or kidney cancer.

The chain carries TRBV21-1 and TRBJ1-3. TRBV21-1 has pseudogene status. CDR3 size: 15 residues. CDR3 in amino acids: CASSKVPDSGNTIYF. CDR3 DNA sequence: TGTGCCAGCAGCAAAGTTCCCGACTCTGGAAACACCATATATTTT.

The chain carries TRBV20-1 and TRBJ1-6; D is possibly TRBD1 (5 bases). V was shortened by 5 bases and J by 11 bases, with 10 bases between the two germline ends. The germline V gene encodes CDR1 DFQATT and CDR2 SNEGSKA (reference sequence). CDR3 length equals 11 residues. The CDR3 DNA sequence: TGCAGTGCTGATGGGGGAGCACCCCTCCACTTT. Amino acid sequence: CSADGGAPLHF.

This chain links TRBV6-5 with TRBJ2-3, with D possibly being TRBD1 (5 bases). CDR1 is MNHEY, CDR2 SVGAGI, per germline. The CDR3 is 16 amino acids. Trimming took off 4 bases at V and 0 bases at J, with 14 bases between the two ends. CDR3 region: CASSSWWGDSTDTQYF. CDR3 in DNA: TGTGCCAGCAGTTCCTGGTGGGGCGATAGCACAGATACGCAGTATTTT.

This chain connects TRBV28 to TRBJ2-4, with D maybe TRBD2 (6 bases). CDR3 length: 14 amino acids. Germline CDR1 reads MDHEN; CDR2 reads SYDVKM. The ends were cut back, 3 bases at V and 9 bases at J, with 15 bases in the middle. This CDR3 reads CASSLGGWGAIQYF. CDR3 nucleotide sequence: TGTGCCAGCAGTTTGGGGGGTTGGGGTGCCATTCAGTACTTC. Drawing the rest from reference TRBV28 and TRBJ2-4, the complete variable domain is DVKVTQSSRYLVKRTGEKVFLECVQDMDHENMFWYRQDPGLGLRLIYFSYDVKMKEKGDIPEGYSVSREKKERFSLILESASTNQTSMYLCASSLGGWGAIQYFGAGTRLSVL.

The chain links TRBV9 to TRBJ2-1, with TRBD2 identical over 10 bases. V lost 1 base, J lost 6 bases, and 7 bases stayed unmatched. CDR1 and CDR2 from the germline V gene are SGDLS and YYNGEE. This CDR3 comprises 16 residues. CDR3 in DNA: TGTGCCAGCAGCGTAAGTGGAGCGGGAGGGGCCAATGAGCAGTTCTTC. Its translation: CASSVSGAGGANEQFF.

The chain employs TRBV4-1 and TRBJ2-2; 7 bases agree with TRBD2. J lost 7 bases, V lost 0 bases, and 11 bases had no gene match. CDR3 size: 17 residues. Germline CDR1 is MGHRA and CDR2 is YSYEKL. This CDR3 is CASSQDQWRESGGELFF. The CDR3 nucleotides read TGCGCCAGCAGCCAAGATCAATGGCGGGAGAGTGGCGGGGAGCTGTTTTTT.

This clone was seen only once. The chain couples TRBV19 to TRBJ2-1, with 12 bases that match TRBD2. The CDR3 extends over 16 amino acids. Germline CDR1 reads LNHDA; CDR2 reads SQIVND (reference sequence). V was clipped by 6 bases and J by 7 bases; unmatched bases: 10. The chain's CDR3 is CASRKALAGGRNEQFF. In DNA, the CDR3 is TGTGCCAGTAGGAAAGCACTAGCGGGGGGTCGGAATGAGCAGTTCTTC.

J is TRBJ2-1 and V is TRBV6-5, with 7 bases that match TRBD1. Trimming cost V 2 bases and J 5 bases; bases outside gene matches: 6. This CDR3 contains 15 residues. The germline V gene has CDR1 MNHEY and CDR2 SVGAGI. The CDR3 DNA reads as TGTGCCAGCAGTTACACCGACGACAGGGACAATGAGCAGTTCTTC. Amino acid sequence: CASSYTDDRDNEQFF.

This chain uses TRBV7-9 with TRBJ2-2, with no clear D. CDR1 is SEHNR and CDR2 is FQNEAQ in the germline V gene (reference sequence). V gave up 0 bases and J gave up 4 bases, with 9 bases separating them. This CDR3 is 15 amino acids long. CDR3 residues: CASSLAGIITGELFF. The CDR3 DNA sequence: TGTGCCAGCAGCTTAGCGGGAATCATCACCGGGGAGCTGTTTTTT. Based on the CDR3 plus reference TRBV7-9 and TRBJ2-2, the full variable domain is DTGVSQNPRHKITKRGQNVTFRCDPISEHNRLYWYRQTLGQGPEFLTYFQNEAQLEKSRLLSDRFSAERPKGSFSTLEIQRTEQGDSAMYLCASSLAGIITGELFFGEGSRLTVL.

V gene TRBV6-5 combines with J gene TRBJ2-1, with 8 bases identical to TRBD2. Germline V gene data show CDR1 as MNHEY and CDR2 as SVGAGI. The CDR3 sequence is 14 residues long. V shed 7 bases, J shed 9 bases, and the junction held 11 bases outside the gene matches. For the CDR3, the DNA is TGTGCCAGCACCTCGGGACTAGAAGGGTCTGAGCAGTTCTTC. This gives the protein CASTSGLEGSEQFF.

The CDR3 DNA reads TGTGCCAGCACCAGGACAGACTACAATGAGCAGTTCTTC. Protein product: CASTRTDYNEQFF. This chain connects TRBV28 to TRBJ2-1; a weak D match, TRBD1 (6 bases). This CDR3 has 13 residues. The V end lost 7 bases, the J end lost 3 bases, and 10 bases lay between the germline ends. Germline V gene lookup returns CDR1 MDHEN and CDR2 SYDVKM.

This clone has more than one count but fewer than ten. The V and J genes are TRBV7-2 and TRBJ2-3, with TRBD2 matching 7 bases. V was clipped by 3 bases and J by 5 bases; unmatched bases: 14. There are 17 residues in the CDR3. Germline V lookup: CDR1 SGHTA, CDR2 FQGNSA. The CDR3 nucleotides are TGTGCCAGCAGCTTCCCCAAGGGGCGGGAGCATGAAGATACGCAGTATTTT. It codes for CASSFPKGREHEDTQYF.

The rearrangement joins TRBV2 to TRBJ2-7; 8 bases fit TRBD1. Germline lookup yields CDR1 SNHLY and CDR2 FYNNEI. With V trimmed by 7 bases and J by 0 bases, 5 bases remained unmatched. The CDR3 totals 14 residues. This CDR3 reads CASTGQASSYEQYF. CDR3 bases: TGTGCCAGCACGGGACAGGCCTCCTCCTACGAGCAGTACTTC.

This chain connects TRBV19 to TRBJ1-5; D perhaps matches TRBD1 (5 bases). Germline-derived CDR1 and CDR2 are LNHDA and SQIVND (reference sequence). The CDR3 is 18 residues long. The ends were cut back, 3 bases at V and 1 base at J, with 19 bases in the middle. In nucleotides, the CDR3 is TGTGCCAGTAGTATGGGAAGGGGCGGCCGGGGGAGCAATCAGCCCCAGCATTTT. As protein: CASSMGRGGRGSNQPQHF.

The chain carries TRBV4-2 and TRBJ2-7, with D unresolved. This CDR3 contains 14 residues. Per the germline V gene, CDR1 is LGHNA and CDR2 is YNFKEQ. V lost 4 bases, J lost 7 bases, and 17 bases lay in between. The CDR3 bases are TGTGCCAGCAGCCTACAGAGCGAAGCTTGGGAGCAGTACTTC. Translated, it gives CASSLQSEAWEQYF.

The rearrangement joins TRBV5-1 to TRBJ2-2; 10 bases line up with TRBD1. This CDR3 comprises 16 residues. The germline gives CDR1 SGHRS, CDR2 YFSETQ. V trimming: 2 bases; J trimming: 4 bases; junction bases outside the gene matches: 5. The DNA for the CDR3 is TGCGCCAGCAGCTTCCTGGGACAGGGGATCACCGGGGAGCTGTTTTTT. It is translated as CASSFLGQGITGELFF. Full variable domain (remainder filled in from reference TRBV5-1 and TRBJ2-2): KAGVTQTPRYLIKTRGQQVTLSCSPISGHRSVSWYQQTPGQGLQFLFEYFSETQRNKGNFPGRFSGRQFSNSRSEMNVSTLELGDSALYLCASSFLGQGITGELFFGEGSRLTVL.